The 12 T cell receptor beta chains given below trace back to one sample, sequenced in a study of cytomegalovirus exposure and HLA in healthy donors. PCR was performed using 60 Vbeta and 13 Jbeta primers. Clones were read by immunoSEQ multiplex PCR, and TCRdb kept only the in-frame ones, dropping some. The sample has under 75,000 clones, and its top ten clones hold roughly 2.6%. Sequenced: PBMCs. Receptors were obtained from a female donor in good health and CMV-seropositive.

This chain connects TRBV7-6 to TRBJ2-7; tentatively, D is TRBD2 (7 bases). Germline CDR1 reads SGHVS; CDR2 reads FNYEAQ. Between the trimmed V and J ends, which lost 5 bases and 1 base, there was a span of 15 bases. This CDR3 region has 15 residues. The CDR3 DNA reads TGTGCCAGCAGCGCGGGGGCAGCCTTTTCCTACGAGCAGTACTTC. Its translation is CASSAGAAFSYEQYF. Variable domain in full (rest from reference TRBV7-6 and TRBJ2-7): GAGVSQSPRYKVTKRGQDVALRCDPISGHVSLYWYRQALGQGPEFLTYFNYEAQQDKSGLPNDRFSAERPEGSISTLTIQRTEQRDSAMYRCASSAGAAFSYEQYFGPGTRLTVT.

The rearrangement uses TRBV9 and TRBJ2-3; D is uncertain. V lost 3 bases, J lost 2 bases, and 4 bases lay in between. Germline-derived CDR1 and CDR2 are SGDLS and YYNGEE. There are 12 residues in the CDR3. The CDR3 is CASSAYTDTQYF. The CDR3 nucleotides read TGTGCCAGCAGCGCCTACACAGATACGCAGTATTTT. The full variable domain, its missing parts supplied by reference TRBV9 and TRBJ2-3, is DSGVTQTPKHLITATGQRVTLRCSPRSGDLSVYWYQQSLDQGLQFLIQYYNGEERAKGNILERFSAQQFPDLHSELNLSSLELGDSALYFCASSAYTDTQYFGPGTRLTVL.

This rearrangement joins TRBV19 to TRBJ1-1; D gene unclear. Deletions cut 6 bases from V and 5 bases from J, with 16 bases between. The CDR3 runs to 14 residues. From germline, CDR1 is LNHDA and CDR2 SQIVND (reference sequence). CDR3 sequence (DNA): TGTGCCAGTAGGCAAATACCTTCGGGGACTGAAGCTTTCTTT. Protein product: CASRQIPSGTEAFF. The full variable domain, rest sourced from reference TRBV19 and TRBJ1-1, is DGGITQSPKYLFRKEGQNVTLSCEQNLNHDAMYWYRQDPGQGLRLIYYSQIVNDFQKGDIAEGYSVSREKKESFPLTVTSAQKNPTAFYLCASRQIPSGTEAFFGQGTRLTVV.

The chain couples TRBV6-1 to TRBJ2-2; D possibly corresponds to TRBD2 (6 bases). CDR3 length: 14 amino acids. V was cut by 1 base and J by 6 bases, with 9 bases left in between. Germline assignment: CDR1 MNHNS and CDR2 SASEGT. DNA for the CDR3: TGTGCCAGCAGTGAAGAGGAGGGTCCCGGGGAGCTGTTTTTT. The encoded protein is CASSEEEGPGELFF.

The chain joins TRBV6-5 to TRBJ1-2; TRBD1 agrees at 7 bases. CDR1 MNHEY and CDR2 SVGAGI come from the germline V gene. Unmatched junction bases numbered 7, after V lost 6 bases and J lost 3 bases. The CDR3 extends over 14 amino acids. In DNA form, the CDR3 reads TGTGCCAGCAGGGTTACAGGGGAATACTATGGCTACACCTTC. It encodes CASRVTGEYYGYTF.

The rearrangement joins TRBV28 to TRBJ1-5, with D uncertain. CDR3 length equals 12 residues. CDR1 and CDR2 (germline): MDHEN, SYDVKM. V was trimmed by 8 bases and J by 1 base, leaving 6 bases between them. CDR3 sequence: CASGESNQPQHF. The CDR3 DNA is TGTGCCAGCGGGGAGAGCAATCAGCCCCAGCATTTT.

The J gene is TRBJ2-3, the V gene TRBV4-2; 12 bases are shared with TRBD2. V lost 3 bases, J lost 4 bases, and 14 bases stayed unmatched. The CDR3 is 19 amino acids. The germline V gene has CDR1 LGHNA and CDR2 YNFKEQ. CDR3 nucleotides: TGTGCCAGCAGCCATGTCACAGGGGCTAGCGGGGGGGCGGCAGATACGCAGTATTTT. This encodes CASSHVTGASGGAADTQYF.

CDR3 coding DNA: TGTGCCAGCAGCGTAGGCGGGGTGGGCGAGCAGTACTTC. Translating gives CASSVGGVGEQYF. The chain joins TRBV9 to TRBJ2-7; the D gene is possibly TRBD2 (6 bases). Germline V gives CDR1 SGDLS, CDR2 YYNGEE. V lost 0 bases to trimming and J lost 6 bases, with 10 bases between them. This CDR3 comprises 13 residues.

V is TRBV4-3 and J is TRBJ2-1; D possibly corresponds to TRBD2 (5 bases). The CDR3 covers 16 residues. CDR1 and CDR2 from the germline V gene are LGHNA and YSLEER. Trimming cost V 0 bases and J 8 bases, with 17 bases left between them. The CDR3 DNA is TGCGCCAGCAGCCAAGAAGCTAGCATTCCGGCGGATGAGCAGTTCTTC. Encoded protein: CASSQEASIPADEQFF.

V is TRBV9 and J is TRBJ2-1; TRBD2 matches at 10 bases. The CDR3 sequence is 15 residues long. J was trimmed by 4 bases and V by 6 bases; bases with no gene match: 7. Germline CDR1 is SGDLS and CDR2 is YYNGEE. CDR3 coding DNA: TGTGCCAGCAACGACGGGACTAGCGATTACAATGAGCAGTTCTTC. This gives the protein CASNDGTSDYNEQFF.

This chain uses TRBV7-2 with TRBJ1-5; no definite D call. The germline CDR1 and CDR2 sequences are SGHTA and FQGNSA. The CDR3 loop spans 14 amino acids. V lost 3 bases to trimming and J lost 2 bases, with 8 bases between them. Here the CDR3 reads CASSLTSGNQPQHF. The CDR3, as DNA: TGTGCCAGCAGCTTGACTAGCGGCAATCAGCCCCAGCATTTT.

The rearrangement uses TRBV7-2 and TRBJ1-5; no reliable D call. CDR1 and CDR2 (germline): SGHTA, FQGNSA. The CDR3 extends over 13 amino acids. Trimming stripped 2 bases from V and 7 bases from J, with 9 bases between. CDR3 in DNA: TGTGCCAGCAGCTTATCGGGGAGGCAGCCCCAGCATTTT. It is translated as CASSLSGRQPQHF. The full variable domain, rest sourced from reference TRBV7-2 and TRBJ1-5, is GAGVSQSPSNKVTEKGKDVELRCDPISGHTALYWYRQSLGQGLEFLIYFQGNSAPDKSGLPSDRFSAERTGGSVSTLTIQRTQQEDSAVYLCASSLSGRQPQHFGDGTRLSIL.